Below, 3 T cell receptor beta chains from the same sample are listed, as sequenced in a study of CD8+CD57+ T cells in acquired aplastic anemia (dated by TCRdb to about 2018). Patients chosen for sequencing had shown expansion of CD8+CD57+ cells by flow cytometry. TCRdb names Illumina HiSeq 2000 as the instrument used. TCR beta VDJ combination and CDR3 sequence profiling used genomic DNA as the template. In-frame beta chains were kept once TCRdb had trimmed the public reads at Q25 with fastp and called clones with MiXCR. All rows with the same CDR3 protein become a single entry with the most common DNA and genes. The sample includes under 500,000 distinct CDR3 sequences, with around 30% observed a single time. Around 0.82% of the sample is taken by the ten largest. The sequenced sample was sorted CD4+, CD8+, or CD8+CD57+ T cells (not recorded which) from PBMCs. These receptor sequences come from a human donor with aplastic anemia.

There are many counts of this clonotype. The CDR3 DNA is TGTGCCAGCAGCTCCGCAGGGGGCCCAGAGACCCAGTACTTC. This translates into CASSSAGGPETQYF. The J gene is TRBJ2-5, the V gene TRBV7-9; 8 bases agree with TRBD1. V shed 4 bases and J 4 bases; nucleotides not matched to a gene: 5. CDR3 length equals 14 residues. CDR1 SEHNR and CDR2 FQNEAQ come from the germline V gene (reference sequence).

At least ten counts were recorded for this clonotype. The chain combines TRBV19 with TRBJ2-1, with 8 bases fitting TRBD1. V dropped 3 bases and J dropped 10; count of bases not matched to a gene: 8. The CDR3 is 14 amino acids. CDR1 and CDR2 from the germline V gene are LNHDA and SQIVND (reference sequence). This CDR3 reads CASSIDRGDGEQFF. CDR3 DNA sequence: TGTGCCAGTAGTATTGACAGGGGCGATGGGGAGCAGTTCTTC. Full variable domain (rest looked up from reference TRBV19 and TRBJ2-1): DGGITQSPKYLFRKEGQNVTLSCEQNLNHDAMYWYRQDPGQGLRLIYYSQIVNDFQKGDIAEGYSVSREKKESFPLTVTSAQKNPTAFYLCASSIDRGDGEQFFGPGTRLTVL.

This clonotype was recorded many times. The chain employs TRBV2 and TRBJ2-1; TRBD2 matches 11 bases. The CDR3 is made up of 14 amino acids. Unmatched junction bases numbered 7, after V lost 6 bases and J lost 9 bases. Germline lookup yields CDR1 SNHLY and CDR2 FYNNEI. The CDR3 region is CASRSAGTSGEQFF. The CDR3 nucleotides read TGTGCCAGCAGATCAGCCGGGACTAGCGGTGAGCAGTTCTTC.